Only a few counts were recorded for the clone carrying this T cell receptor beta chain. V was shortened by 6 bases and J by 7 bases, with 11 bases between the two germline ends. The length of the CDR3 is 12 residues. Germline-derived CDR1 and CDR2 are SGHRS and YFSETQ. TCRdb recomputed calls from the RT-PCR reads with MiXCR, one row per CDR3 protein. The sample lists about 700,000 distinct CDR3 sequences, approximately 15% seen once, with roughly 3.6% in the top ten. Sequencing input: memory CD4+ T cells from blood. J is TRBJ2-1 and V is TRBV5-1; tentative D call: TRBD2 (6 bases). The sequence was collected from a female donor in good health, serving as a healthy control. The chain's CDR3 is CASTEGFNEQFF. The CDR3 nucleotides read TGCGCCAGCACGGAGGGTTTTAATGAGCAGTTCTTC.